The clone carrying this T cell receptor beta chain was seen once. This record comes from a study of shared clonotypes between healthy human individuals. The method was immunoSEQ multiplex PCR; TCRdb's version includes in-frame clones alone and lacks a portion of them. Here the sample spans about 480,000 clones, about three quarters being singletons. CDR1 is MNHEY, CDR2 SMNVEV, per germline (reference sequence). The CDR3 sequence is 12 residues long. V was clipped by 8 bases and J by 3 bases, with 9 bases between them. The sequencing input was PBMCs. The receptor was derived from a woman between 40 and 55 years old in good health. Some clones in this sample may be carry-over from other donors' samples. The chain links TRBV27 to TRBJ2-3, with unresolved D. The CDR3 loop is CASSIFTDTQYF. The CDR3 DNA is TGTGCCAGCTCGATCTTTACAGATACGCAGTATTTT.